Reported below is one TCR beta chain. Regions amplified from RNA transcripts were the TCR beta CDR3 regions. The TCR CDR3 was amplified in a first-round RT-PCR using the HTBI primer set. TCRdb reprocessed the multiplex PCR reads via MiXCR and lists one record per CDR3 protein. The data contain roughly 640,000 distinct CDR3 sequences, approximately 15% of them seen just once; the ten biggest clones take up roughly 3.4%. The V end was cut by 6 bases, the J end by 3 bases, with 19 bases between. The germline gives CDR1 SQVTM, CDR2 ANQGSEA. This CDR3 has 15 amino acids. The data were taken from a study of T cells in Graves' hyperthyroidism and ophthalmopathy.

This receptor was taken from a woman aged 40 to 55 with Graves' ophthalmopathy. Specimen: blood. The V call is TRBV29-1, the J call TRBJ2-3, with D perhaps given as TRBD1 or TRBD2 (6 bases each). The CDR3 DNA is TGCAGCGTCCCGCCCGAGGGGGGTGGGACAGATACGCAGTATTTT. Residues: CSVPPEGGGTDTQYF.